The 26 T cell receptor beta chains in this list originate from one sample, sequenced in a study of molecular identifiers for immune sequencing clone quantification. TCRdb re-called the PCR reads through MiXCR, storing one row per CDR3 protein. Counted here are 70,000 to 95,000 distinct CDR3 sequences, around 20% occurring once; the ten biggest clones make up 0.7% to 0.95%. The sequencing sample was made of naive CD8+ T cells from blood, with Jurkat cell RNA spiked in. The sample's subset: FACS-sorted CD8+CD4-CCR7+CD45RA+ naive T cells. These receptors were collected from a human donor in good health. Some libraries in this study had Jurkat cell RNA spiked in.

This clonotype was detected ten times or more. The DNA for the CDR3 is TGTGCCAGCAGTCCGAATTATCGCGATCTCAAAGCTTTCTTT. It yields the protein CASSPNYRDLKAFF. The chain employs TRBV27 and TRBJ1-1; the D is unclear. Germline V gene sequence: CDR1 MNHEY, CDR2 SMNVEV (reference sequence). V lost 5 bases and J lost 9, with 19 bases in between. This CDR3 comprises 14 residues.

The chain recombines TRBV7-6 with TRBJ1-1, with no clear D. Per germline, CDR1 SGHVS and CDR2 FNYEAQ. The V end was cut by 4 bases, the J end by 0 bases, with 12 bases between. CDR3 length: 15 residues. Written as DNA, the CDR3 is TGTGCCAGCAGCTCAACTGGGCAGATGAACACTGAAGCTTTCTTT. Its translation: CASSSTGQMNTEAFF.

This clonotype turned up a few times. This may stem from a read error, because a much larger clone lies one nucleotide away. The CDR3, as DNA: TGTGCCAGCAGCTCGAGGCTAGCGGGAGGATCGGAGACCCAGTACTTC. Translating it yields CASSSRLAGGSETQYF. V and J are TRBV5-8 and TRBJ2-5, with TRBD2 identical over 11 bases. Germline V CDR1 and CDR2: SGHTS, YDEGEE. This CDR3 region has 16 residues. V shed 3 bases and J 5 bases; nucleotides not matched to a gene: 9.

This clonotype was counted at least ten times. The chain uses TRBV11-2 and TRBJ2-7, with D possibly TRBD2 on 6 matching bases. The ends were cut back, 5 bases at V and 2 bases at J, with 10 bases in the middle. Per the germline V gene, CDR1 is SGHAT and CDR2 is FQNNGV. This CDR3 is built from 13 residues. The CDR3 sequence: CASSQGLPYEQYF. In DNA, the CDR3 is TGTGCCAGCAGCCAGGGACTCCCCTACGAGCAGTACTTC. The complete variable domain, with remaining parts taken from reference TRBV11-2 and TRBJ2-7, reads EAGVAQSPRYKIIEKRQSVAFWCNPISGHATLYWYQQILGQGPKLLIQFQNNGVVDDSQLPKDRFSAERLKGVDSTLKIQPAKLEDSAVYLCASSQGLPYEQYFGPGTRLTVT.

This clonotype was recorded many times. The V gene is TRBV20-1, the J gene TRBJ2-2; D remains ambiguous. The CDR3 extends over 14 amino acids. Germline V gives CDR1 DFQATT, CDR2 SNEGSKA (reference sequence). Deletions cut 3 bases from V and 6 bases from J, with 14 bases between. CDR3 nucleotide sequence: TGCAGTGCTAGCCCCCTTATCCGATCCGGGGAGCTGTTTTTT. Encoded protein: CSASPLIRSGELFF.

V and J are TRBV2 and TRBJ2-3; D gene ambiguous. This CDR3 is built from 15 residues. CDR1 is SNHLY, CDR2 FYNNEI, per germline. V lost 4 bases, J lost 2 bases, and 13 bases lay in between. The DNA of the CDR3 is TGTGCCAGCAGTGGAGAAAAGGGAAACACAGATACGCAGTATTTT. It encodes CASSGEKGNTDTQYF.

This clonotype was seen ten or more times. V gene TRBV7-9 combines with J gene TRBJ2-7; no definite D call. Germline V CDR1 and CDR2: SEHNR, FQNEAQ (reference sequence). Trimming removed 5 bases from V and 4 bases from J, with 21 bases in between. This CDR3 is built from 16 residues. The CDR3 sequence: CASSPSGETPLYEQYF. The CDR3 DNA follows: TGTGCCAGCAGCCCCTCGGGCGAGACACCACTTTACGAGCAGTACTTC.

The chain is built from TRBV6-1 and TRBJ2-7; TRBD2 agrees at 9 bases. Germline loops: CDR1 MNHNS, CDR2 SASEGT. The V segment lost 7 bases and the J segment 3 bases; nucleotides outside the gene matches: 7. The CDR3 loop spans 14 amino acids. Written as DNA, the CDR3 is TGTGCCAGCACGGAGGCGGGGGGGTTCTACGAGCAGTACTTC. Translating gives CASTEAGGFYEQYF.

Notes on this clonotype: This could be a read error, since a much larger clone is one nucleotide away. The rearrangement links TRBV6-1 to TRBJ2-7, with TRBD1 matching 10 bases. The V gene's germline CDR1 is MNHNS and CDR2 SASEGT. This CDR3 contains 13 residues. CDR3 bases: TGTGCCAGCAGTAGGGACAGGGGTTACGAGCAGTGCTTC. It encodes CASSRDRGYEQCF.

On this clonotype itself: A much larger clone differs by one base, so this may be a read error. The J gene is TRBJ2-7, the V gene TRBV5-3; 8 bases are a match to TRBD1. TRBV5-3 belongs to the ORF category, with a function that is uncertain. V lost 8 bases to trimming and J lost 2 bases; unmatched junction nucleotides: 9. This CDR3 has 14 residues. In nucleotides, the CDR3 is TGTGCCAGCAACTTGGGACAGGAACCCTACGAGCAGTACTTC. Translating gives CASNLGQEPYEQYF.

This clonotype was detected ten times or more. This chain joins TRBV12-3 or TRBV12-4 and TRBJ2-6; possibly TRBD1 for D (5 bases). The CDR3 extends over 17 amino acids. Trimming left V 2 bases short and J 2 bases short, with 13 bases between. The CDR3 DNA sequence: TGTGCCAGCAGTTTATGGGCAGGGCCAACTGGGGCCAACGTCCTGACTTTC. It yields the protein CASSLWAGPTGANVLTF.

This clonotype was found many times. The gene calls are TRBV23-1 and TRBJ1-1; a weak D match, TRBD1 (5 bases). TRBV23-1 counts as an open reading frame of uncertain function. CDR3 length: 15 residues. V lost 0 bases to trimming and J lost 4 bases, with 12 bases between them. CDR3 DNA: TGCGCCAGCAGTCAATCCGGCAGGGAGGGCACTGAAGCTTTCTTT. Protein sequence: CASSQSGREGTEAFF.

The chain uses TRBV13 and TRBJ2-2; no reliable D call. Germline CDR1 is PRHDT and CDR2 is FYEKMQ (reference sequence). The CDR3 contains 14 residues. V was pared by 5 bases and J by 2 bases, with 9 bases between. This CDR3 reads CASSRRYNTGELFF. The CDR3 DNA sequence: TGTGCCAGCAGCCGGCGGTATAACACCGGGGAGCTGTTTTTT.

The chain is built from TRBV7-9 and TRBJ1-1; tentatively, D is TRBD1 (6 bases). The CDR3 has 15 amino acids. Germline CDR1 reads SEHNR; CDR2 reads FQNEAQ (reference sequence). V lost 6 bases to trimming and J lost 5 bases, with 19 bases between them. The CDR3 bases are TGTGCCAGCAGTCTAGTAGGAGGGGGGCAGACTGAAGCTTTCTTT. It is translated as CASSLVGGGQTEAFF.

With respect to this clonotype: A much larger clone lies a single base off, so this may be a read error. The chain recombines TRBV28 with TRBJ2-7; D call uncertain. The CDR3 is 13 residues long. CDR1 is MDHEN and CDR2 is SYDVKM in the germline V gene. CDR3 region: CGSSLPGPYEQYF. The CDR3 bases are TGTGGCAGCAGTTTGCCGGGCCCGTACGAGCAGTACTTC.

This clonotype was counted ten times or more. This chain links TRBV20-1 with TRBJ2-7; 7 bases line up with TRBD2. The CDR3 is 14 amino acids. J was trimmed by 0 bases and V by 4 bases; bases with no gene match: 6. The germline gives CDR1 DFQATT, CDR2 SNEGSKA (reference sequence). CDR3 DNA: TGCAGTGCTACGAGCGGGGTTAGCTCCTACGAGCAGTACTTC. Translating it yields CSATSGVSSYEQYF.

This clonotype was observed a single time. The junction differs from germline at one of its ends, possibly a read error. The V call is TRBV20-1, the J call TRBJ1-2; D not certain. This CDR3 spans 14 amino acids. Germline lookup yields CDR1 DFQATT and CDR2 SNEGSKA (reference sequence). The DNA for the CDR3 is TGCAGTGCTGGAGATACGCCAGAACTCTATGGTTACACCTTC. This gives the protein CSAGDTPELYGYTF.

This clonotype occurred many times. The V gene is TRBV7-9, the J gene TRBJ1-2; possibly TRBD1 for D (5 bases). V lost 4 bases and J 3 bases, leaving 12 bases between the germline ends. The CDR3 has 14 residues. Germline V lookup: CDR1 SEHNR, CDR2 FQNEAQ (reference sequence). The chain's CDR3 is CASSYMGDYYGYTF. In nucleotides, the CDR3 is TGTGCCAGCAGCTATATGGGGGATTACTATGGCTACACCTTC.

In this sample, this clonotype turned up many times. This chain links TRBV19 with TRBJ1-5, with D perhaps matching TRBD1 (6 bases). The germline CDR1 and CDR2 sequences are LNHDA and SQIVND (reference sequence). The CDR3 runs to 15 residues. The V gene lost 3 bases and the J gene lost 1 base, with 10 bases spanning the gap. CDR3 sequence: CASSIGTKSNQPQHF. The CDR3 nucleotides read TGTGCCAGTAGTATTGGGACAAAAAGCAATCAGCCCCAGCATTTT.

At least ten counts were recorded for this clonotype. This chain uses TRBV28 with TRBJ2-5, with D unclear. Germline CDR1 MDHEN, CDR2 SYDVKM. Trimming shortened V by 1 base and J by 3 bases, and 9 bases separated the two germline ends. The CDR3 is 14 amino acids. CDR3 sequence: CASSLSVEEETQYF. The CDR3 coding sequence is TGTGCCAGCAGTTTATCAGTGGAAGAAGAGACCCAGTACTTC.

To note about this clonotype: A read error may be the cause here, since a much bigger clone is one base away. This rearrangement joins TRBV4-1 to TRBJ2-7; TRBD1 aligns across 8 bases. This CDR3 comprises 15 residues. CDR1 is MGHRA and CDR2 is YSYEKL in the germline V gene. The CDR3 here is CASSPTPGGSYGQYF. The DNA for the CDR3 is TGCGCCAGCAGCCCCACTCCAGGGGGCTCCTACGGGCAGTACTTC.

This clonotype was observed at least ten times. The V call is TRBV9, the J call TRBJ2-1; TRBD2 agrees at 11 bases. Germline CDR1 SGDLS, CDR2 YYNGEE. This CDR3 is 16 amino acids long. The junction had 9 bases not matched to a gene; V was cut back by 4 bases and J by 6 bases. CDR3 residues: CASSTLIGLAGNEQFF. The CDR3 nucleotides read TGTGCCAGCAGCACCCTCATTGGACTAGCGGGCAATGAGCAGTTCTTC.

This clonotype showed up many times. This chain links TRBV11-3 with TRBJ1-3; D may be TRBD1 (5 bases). V was clipped by 5 bases and J by 0 bases, with 8 bases between them. Germline CDR1 and CDR2: SGHNT and YENEEA. There are 14 residues in the CDR3. CDR3 nucleotides: TGTGCCAGCAGCACCGACAGCTCTGGAAACACCATATATTTT. Protein: CASSTDSSGNTIYF.

This clonotype appeared once. Since the CDR3 does not end with the conserved phenylalanine or tryptophan, this likely comes from a read error. The J gene is TRBJ1-1, the V gene TRBV13, with unresolved D. Germline CDR1 and CDR2: PRHDT and FYEKMQ (reference sequence). This CDR3 is built from 12 residues. V dropped 0 bases and J dropped 4 bases, with 3 bases sitting between them. CDR3 residues: CASSLGVTEAFL. The CDR3 coding sequence is TGTGCCAGCAGCTTAGGGGTCACTGAAGCTTTCCTT.

This clonotype appeared many times. The J gene is TRBJ2-7, the V gene TRBV5-4, with unresolved D. CDR3 length: 14 amino acids. Germline CDR1 reads SGHNT; CDR2 reads YYREEE (reference sequence). V gave up 1 base and J gave up 5 bases, with 13 bases separating them. DNA of the CDR3: TGTGCCAGCAGCTTGCGGTCGGGCCCCGACGAGCAGTACTTC. Encoded protein: CASSLRSGPDEQYF.

This clonotype has a count of ten or more. This sequence joins TRBV2 and TRBJ2-3, with D possibly TRBD2 on 5 matching bases. The CDR3 length is 14 residues. Trimming removed 6 bases from V and 0 bases from J, with 10 bases in between. From germline, CDR1 is SNHLY and CDR2 FYNNEI. The CDR3 DNA reads TGTGCCAGCAGGCGGGTCATGAGCACAGATACGCAGTATTTT. Translation: CASRRVMSTDTQYF.